This T cell receptor (beta chain) was sequenced during a study of T cells after yellow fever vaccination. V gave up 4 bases and J gave up 0 bases; unmatched junction bases: 9. The CDR3 contains 16 residues. The germline V gene has CDR1 SGHVS and CDR2 FNYEAQ. One entry per CDR3 protein, called by TCRdb with MiXCR from the 5' RACE reads. The data show 620,000 or so distinct CDR3 sequences, more than 9% seen once. This clonotype was seen more than once but under ten times. The chain couples TRBV7-6 to TRBJ2-7, with TRBD2 matching 7 bases. The material was PBMCs, obtained on the day of the yellow fever booster vaccination. This TCR came from a young man who received the YFV17D yellow fever vaccine. The CDR3 nucleotides read TGTGCCAGCAGCTCGGGGGGAGCGGGCAGCTCCTACGAGCAGTACTTC. As protein: CASSSGGAGSSYEQYF.